The 9 T cell receptor beta chains below were found in one sample sequenced in a study of long-term antiretroviral therapy in people with HIV. Sequencing used immunoSEQ v3.0 at survey level. The assay was immunoSEQ multiplex PCR, and TCRdb's table has in-frame clones only and misses some. The repertoire holds under 8,500 clones, with over 75% as singletons. The material was unsorted PBMCs, obtained 3.7 years after starting antiretroviral therapy. The receptors were sampled from a woman aged 50 to 65 with HIV.

The chain couples TRBV29-1 to TRBJ2-7; 10 bases are shared with TRBD1. Germline V gene sequence: CDR1 SQVTM, CDR2 ANQGSEA. The CDR3 is 12 amino acids. The trim removed 5 bases at V and 4 bases at J, leaving 2 bases unmatched. Here the CDR3 reads CSVRQGAYEQYF. The CDR3 DNA reads TGCAGCGTTAGACAGGGGGCATACGAGCAGTACTTC.

The V and J genes are TRBV2 and TRBJ2-1; D is uncertain. Trimming took off 6 bases at V and 10 bases at J, with 16 bases between the two ends. The germline V gene encodes CDR1 SNHLY and CDR2 FYNNEI. This CDR3 region has 13 residues. Here the CDR3 DNA reads TGTGCCAGCAGCGCACTACACCTTAGGGAGCAGTTCTTC. This codes for CASSALHLREQFF.

The chain links TRBV6-4 to TRBJ2-7; D remains ambiguous. The CDR3 spans 13 residues. From germline, CDR1 is MRHNA and CDR2 SNTAGT. Trimming removed 0 bases at V and 2 bases at J, with 5 bases between. This chain's CDR3 is CASSDSWTYEQYF. The CDR3 region has the DNA TGTGCCAGCAGTGACTCTTGGACCTACGAGCAGTACTTC.

J is TRBJ2-5 and V is TRBV6-5, with TRBD1 identical over 8 bases. J lost 2 bases, V lost 4 bases, and 9 bases had no gene match. CDR3 length: 16 amino acids. Germline assignment: CDR1 MNHEY and CDR2 SVGAGI. In DNA form, the CDR3 reads TGTGCCAGCAGTTCTTTTACGACAGGGGCTCAAGAGACCCAGTACTTC. Amino acids: CASSSFTTGAQETQYF.

This rearrangement joins TRBV4-1 to TRBJ2-1; D unclear. The CDR3 totals 16 residues. Germline CDR1 is MGHRA and CDR2 is YSYEKL. Trimming left V 0 bases short and J 8 bases short, with 17 bases between. The CDR3 nucleotides read TGCGCCAGCAGCCAAGATTCATTTAGGGAAAGGCATGAGCAGTTCTTC. Residues: CASSQDSFRERHEQFF.

The genes are TRBV28 and TRBJ1-5; unclear D gene. CDR1 is MDHEN and CDR2 is SYDVKM in the germline V gene. The CDR3 consists of 13 residues. V lost 2 bases, J lost 5 bases, and 7 bases lay in between. The CDR3 protein is CASSLNRDQPQHF. The CDR3 bases are TGTGCCAGCAGTTTAAATAGGGATCAGCCCCAGCATTTT. Supplemented by reference TRBV28 and TRBJ1-5, the full variable domain reads DVKVTQSSRYLVKRTGEKVFLECVQDMDHENMFWYRQDPGLGLRLIYFSYDVKMKEKGDIPEGYSVSREKKERFSLILESASTNQTSMYLCASSLNRDQPQHFGDGTRLSIL.

The CDR3: CASSSRFSSFADEQFF. The CDR3 region has the DNA TGTGCCAGCAGCTCCCGATTCTCCTCCTTCGCCGATGAGCAGTTCTTC. The V gene is TRBV14, the J gene TRBJ2-1; no firm D call. This CDR3 spans 16 amino acids. V lost 5 bases, J lost 8 bases, and 22 bases lay in between. Germline CDR1 SGHDN, CDR2 FVKESK.

The chain is built from TRBV28 and TRBJ1-3, with 7 bases aligning to TRBD1. Germline CDR1 MDHEN, CDR2 SYDVKM. J gave up 2 bases and V 3 bases, and 7 bases lay outside the gene matches. The CDR3 loop spans 16 amino acids. The CDR3 sequence: CASSFRTTGAGNTIYF. CDR3 nucleotide sequence: TGTGCCAGCAGTTTCCGTACCACAGGGGCTGGAAACACCATATATTTT. Filled out from reference TRBV28 and TRBJ1-3, the complete variable domain reads DVKVTQSSRYLVKRTGEKVFLECVQDMDHENMFWYRQDPGLGLRLIYFSYDVKMKEKGDIPEGYSVSREKKERFSLILESASTNQTSMYLCASSFRTTGAGNTIYFGEGSWLTVV.

The J gene is TRBJ2-5, the V gene TRBV4-1, with unresolved D. V lost 5 bases and J lost 5, with 6 bases in between. The CDR3 length is 11 residues. Germline CDR1 is MGHRA and CDR2 is YSYEKL. The DNA for the CDR3 is TGCGCCAGCAGCGAGAGGGAGACCCAGTACTTC. Residues: CASSERETQYF.